The rows below give T cell receptor beta chains drawn from one sample of a study of early T cells in non-severe SARS-CoV-2 infection. TCRdb re-derived calls from the 5' RACE reads in MiXCR, one entry per CDR3 protein. The table shows about 69,000 distinct CDR3 sequences, with roughly 4.8% occurring only once. This specimen consisted of whole blood, obtained at baseline. These receptor sequences come from an adult who was a healthcare worker with PCR-confirmed SARS-CoV-2 infection or an uninfected control (not recorded which). The donor label of this sample is uncertain. Both conserved end residues are part of each CDR3. A D gene is named only where the DNA matches it firmly. Clone size is given for some rows only: seen once, a few or many times, or a class if the clone is expanded.

clone_size j_call v_call d_call cdr3_nt cdr3_aa
. TRBJ2-5 TRBV28 . TGTGCCAGCAGTTTAGCGGGGGCGGAGGAGACCCAGTACTTC CASSLAGAEETQYF
few TRBJ2-4 TRBV5-1 TRBD2 TGCGCCAGCAGCACCGGGACTAGCGGGGCCAAAAACATTCAGTACTTC CASSTGTSGAKNIQYF
. TRBJ1-1 TRBV5-5 . TGTGCCAGCAGCTTGGAAGTCGCCGGGAACACTGAAGCTTTCTTT CASSLEVAGNTEAFF
many TRBJ1-2 TRBV24-1 . TGTGCCACCAGTGGTATAGGTTCCAACTATGGCTACACCTTC CATSGIGSNYGYTF
many TRBJ2-3 TRBV10-1 . TGCGCCAGCAGTGATGGCGTAGCCGGGACGTATACGCAGTATTTT CASSDGVAGTYTQYF
many TRBJ1-1 TRBV19 TRBD1 TGTGCCAGTAGTTGGACAGGGGAGACGAACACTGAAGCTTTCTTT CASSWTGETNTEAFF
many TRBJ2-2 TRBV11-2 TRBD1 TGTGCCAGCAGCTTCTTCGGGACAGAGACCGGGGAGCTGTTTTTT CASSFFGTETGELFF
many TRBJ2-3 TRBV12-3/TRBV12-4 . TGTGCCAGCAGTTTTTTCGGGGGCCGAGATACGCAGTATTTT CASSFFGGRDTQYF
. TRBJ1-5 TRBV27 . TGTGCCAGCAGTTTAGGAACACCTGGTTATAGCAATCAGCCCCAGCATTTT CASSLGTPGYSNQPQHF
few TRBJ2-5 TRBV6-6 . TGTGCCACCCACCGGGCGGAGACCCAGTACTTC CATHRAETQYF
. TRBJ2-3 TRBV25-1 TRBD2 TGTGCCAGCAGAGCAAACCGGCGGGAGAAGCGCACAGATACGCAGTATTTT CASRANRREKRTDTQYF
many TRBJ1-2 TRBV9 . TGTGCCAGCAGCGTTGGGACGGGGAACTATGGCTACACCTTC CASSVGTGNYGYTF
. TRBJ1-2 TRBV5-1 . TGCGCCAGCAGCTTGTCCAGGGAATATAGCTACACCTTC CASSLSREYSYTF
. TRBJ1-5 TRBV9 . TGTGCCAGCAGCGTAGGGGCAGGGCAGGGTGGCAATCAGCCCCAGCATTTT CASSVGAGQGGNQPQHF
many TRBJ2-1 TRBV12-3/TRBV12-4 . . CASSFGTGTFF
. TRBJ2-7 TRBV3-1 TRBD1 TGTGCCAGCAGCCAAAGACTCGACAGGGGCGAGCAGTACTTC CASSQRLDRGEQYF
many TRBJ2-1 TRBV29-1 . TGCAGCGCTCCCACATTGAACTCCTACAATGAGCAGTTCTTC CSAPTLNSYNEQFF
many TRBJ2-1 TRBV10-1 . TGCGCCAGCAGTCTACAGCGAAGCTCCTACAATGAGCAGTTCTTC CASSLQRSSYNEQFF
many TRBJ2-7 TRBV5-5 TRBD1 TGTGCCAGCAGCTTGGCCCATCGGACAGGGGTGTACGAGCAGTACTTC CASSLAHRTGVYEQYF
few TRBJ2-7 TRBV28 TRBD1 TGTGCCAGCAGTTCCAGGACAGGGTCCCACGAGCAGTACTTC CASSSRTGSHEQYF
few TRBJ1-3 TRBV6-2/TRBV6-3 . TGTGCCAGCAGTTACCCCGGGAGCTCTGGAAACACCATATATTTT CASSYPGSSGNTIYF
. TRBJ2-4 TRBV28 . TGTGCCAGCAGTTCTTGGGGTGGCAAAAACATTCAGTACTTC CASSSWGGKNIQYF
. TRBJ1-5 TRBV2 . TGTGCCAGCAGGGTATCTCAGCCCCAGCATTTT CASRVSQPQHF
. TRBJ1-1 TRBV7-9 . TGTGCCAGCAGCGGGTCGGCTCTTATGAACACTGAAGCTTTCTTT CASSGSALMNTEAFF
many TRBJ2-3 TRBV4-1 . TGCGCCAGCAGCCAAGGCCAAATTTTAACAGAGGGGCCCCGCACAGATACGCAGTATTTT CASSQGQILTEGPRTDTQYF
few TRBJ2-3 TRBV7-3 TRBD2 TGTGCCAGCAGCTTATGGGCTAGCGGGGTTTGGGATACGCAGTATTTT CASSLWASGVWDTQYF
many TRBJ2-3 TRBV29-1 TRBD2 TGCAGCGGGTTTAGCGGGGTTAGCACAGATACGCAGTATTTT CSGFSGVSTDTQYF
. TRBJ2-1 TRBV27 . TGTGCCAGCTCGGACACAGGAGGGCTTTACAATGAGCAGTTCTTC CASSDTGGLYNEQFF
few TRBJ2-7 TRBV27 TRBD1 TGTGCCAGCAGTCCACCCCGGACAGGGGGTGGGCACGAGCAGTACTTC CASSPPRTGGGHEQYF
many TRBJ2-7 TRBV6-5 TRBD2 TGTGCCAGCAGTTTTTCGTACGGGACTAGGGGCACCGAGCAGTACTTC CASSFSYGTRGTEQYF
many TRBJ1-1 TRBV11-2 TRBD1 TGTGCCAGCAGTTCCGGGACAGGGGCCGGACGAGCTTTCTTT CASSSGTGAGRAFF
few TRBJ1-4 TRBV11-2 . TGTGCCAGCAGCTCCGACAGGTTTAATGAAAAACTGTTTTTT CASSSDRFNEKLFF
. TRBJ1-1 TRBV4-3 TRBD1 TGCGCCAGCAGCCAGGACAGGGGGCTTATAGCTGAAGCTTTCTTT CASSQDRGLIAEAFF
many TRBJ1-6 TRBV12-3/TRBV12-4 . TGTGCCAGCAGTTTGACATCAAGTCCACCCCTCCACTTT CASSLTSSPPLHF
few TRBJ2-2 TRBV11-3 TRBD1 TGTGCCAGCAGACGACAGGGGGCCGGGGAGCTGTTTTTT CASRRQGAGELFF
few TRBJ2-7 TRBV12-3/TRBV12-4 . TGTGCCAGCAGTTGGGGCAAACGCTCCTACGAGCAGTACTTC CASSWGKRSYEQYF
few TRBJ2-2 TRBV6-5 . TGTGCCAGCAGTTACTTCTACGAGGGGGCCGGGGAGCTGTTTTTT CASSYFYEGAGELFF
many TRBJ2-1 TRBV5-6 TRBD2 TGTGCCAGCAGCTTAGGCGGGAGCTCCTACAATGAGCAGTTCTTC CASSLGGSSYNEQFF
many TRBJ1-2 TRBV7-2 . TGTGCCAGCAGCCCCCGGTCAGGGTCTAACTATGGCTACACCTTC CASSPRSGSNYGYTF
. TRBJ2-7 TRBV29-1 . TGCAGCGTTAAGGAGGGTTCCTACGAGCAGTACTTC CSVKEGSYEQYF
. TRBJ2-7 TRBV30 TRBD2 TGTGCCTGGAGTGTAGGTAGCGGGGCTTACGAGCAGTACTTC CAWSVGSGAYEQYF
many TRBJ2-1 TRBV19 TRBD2 TGTGCCAGTAGTGGGACTAGCGGGGACTACAATGAGCAGTTCTTC CASSGTSGDYNEQFF
few TRBJ1-1 TRBV14 . TGTGCCAGCAGCCAACAAACGAATCTTGGGACTGAAGCTTTCTTT CASSQQTNLGTEAFF
. TRBJ2-5 TRBV7-3 . TGTGCCAGCAGCTTAAGGGTCCGGGTCCAAGAGACCCAGTACTTC CASSLRVRVQETQYF
. TRBJ1-1 TRBV10-2 . TGCGCCAGCAGTGATAGATCTGAAGCTTTCTTT CASSDRSEAFF
few TRBJ1-2 TRBV28 TRBD1 TGTGCCAGCCGGGACAGCCCCTATGGCTACACCTTC CASRDSPYGYTF
many TRBJ2-3 TRBV6-6 . TGTGCCAGCAGTTACTCGAGTATGGGTCACCCAAGCACAGATACGCAGTATTTT CASSYSSMGHPSTDTQYF
. TRBJ2-3 TRBV10-3 TRBD1 TGTGCCTTAAGGACAGGTAGCACAGATACGCAGTATTTT CALRTGSTDTQYF
few TRBJ2-2 TRBV7-9 . TGTGCCAGCAGCTTAAGCCAGGGTGGTACCGGGGAGCTGTTTTTT CASSLSQGGTGELFF
. TRBJ2-7 TRBV29-1 . TGCAGCGCCATCCAAGGGTGGGGAAACTACGAGCAGTACTTC CSAIQGWGNYEQYF
many TRBJ1-1 TRBV6-6 . TGTGCCAGCAGTCACCCATCGGGGGAAGGCACTGAAGCTTTCTTT CASSHPSGEGTEAFF
. TRBJ1-1 TRBV6-1 TRBD1 TGTGCCAGCAGTGAGACAGGGGGCGCGGGGAGCACTGAAGCTTTCTTT CASSETGGAGSTEAFF
few TRBJ2-3 TRBV20-1 TRBD2 TGCAGTGCCCCCATGCGGGGGAAGAGCATCACAGATACGCAGTATTTT CSAPMRGKSITDTQYF
many TRBJ2-5 TRBV20-1 . TGCAGTGCTAGAGATCAACAGGGCCAAGAGACCCAGTACTTC CSARDQQGQETQYF
many TRBJ2-1 TRBV12-3/TRBV12-4 TRBD2 TGTGCCAGCAGTTTTGATGTTACGGGGGGAGAGCAGTTCTTC CASSFDVTGGEQFF
few TRBJ1-1 TRBV7-2 . TGTGCCAGCAGCTCATTGGCAGGGACCGCTGAAGCTTTCTTT CASSSLAGTAEAFF
. TRBJ2-3 TRBV7-9 TRBD2 TGTGCCAGCATGGGAAGACTAGCGGGGCGCACAGATACGCAGTATTTT CASMGRLAGRTDTQYF